The entry that follows covers one T cell receptor (beta chain) sequence. The data belong to a study of blood T cell repertoires in COVID-19. On the study more broadly: The samples span acute and convalescent COVID-19 from the United States, Italy and Spain.

In the authors' workflow: Estimates of nucleated cell counts were drawn from the amplification of reference gene primers. The protocol was immunoSEQ multiplex PCR, while the TCRdb copy is restricted to in-frame clones and leaves out a portion. V, J and clone size reflect that table, while D and trimming were determined from the DNA. The sample lists about 50,000 clones, approximately 82% occurring once. CDR3 length: 13 amino acids. The germline V and J ends were trimmed by 5 bases and 7 bases, with 15 bases remaining between them. Looked up from germline, CDR1 is SGHNT and CDR2 is YENEEA. What was sequenced was peripheral blood. The sequence came from a man in his 70s with active COVID-19. The V call is TRBV11-3, the J call TRBJ2-7; tentatively, D is TRBD1 (5 bases). The CDR3 DNA sequence: TGTGCCAGCAGCCCATCGACAGAGAGGGAGCAGTACTTC. Translated, it gives CASSPSTEREQYF. Filled out from reference TRBV11-3 and TRBJ2-7, the complete variable domain reads EAGVVQSPRYKIIEKKQPVAFWCNPISGHNTLYWYLQNLGQGPELLIRYENEEAVDDSQLPKDRFSAERLKGVDSTLKIQPAELGDSAVYLCASSPSTEREQYFGPGTRLTVT.